This TCR beta chain was identified during a study of blood T cell repertoires in COVID-19 (dated by TCRdb to the early 2020s). Background for the entire study: The collaborator samples originated in the United States, Italy and Spain and spanned the acute and convalescent phases of COVID-19. The material from the prospective study consisted of cDNA or gDNA derived from T cells, B-cell-depleted T cells, or PBMCs. Subjects who had been exposed to COVID-19, were actively infected with it, or had recovered from it provided the deeply sampled blood TCRbeta repertoires that made up the dataset. The repertoires were made available in a free public database intended to serve as a resource for research on the immune response to SARS-CoV-2. The samples were drawn from the first 160 participants of the ongoing ImmuneRACE study and from some 1,300 subjects provided by 6 global collaborators. The sample metadata nearly always contained a de-identified subject ID, COVID-19 status, age in years and sex. Where available, HLA class I and class II types were taken from metadata supplied by the sample provider and were not determined by assay-based typing. General study outcomes and caveats: The quantity of clinical and demographic metadata differed by source and by participant and was supplied without curation.

To note about this clone: The antigen this receptor binds is unknown. Base-call qualities are not available, and no considerably larger clone is one nucleotide away.

Enrolling through a virtual design, the prospective study's participants ranged in age from roughly 18 to 100 years and lived across approximately 25 United States geographic areas. To assign participants to cohorts, the prospective study relied on clinical history that participants themselves reported in a screening survey and a study questionnaire. In the prospective study, mobile phlebotomists collected whole blood, serum and a nasopharyngeal or oropharyngeal swab from each participant. Participants in the prospective study had the option to provide additional blood draws and questionnaires over a roughly two-month period. Blood samples from the prospective study were shipped frozen or at room temperature prior to DNA extraction. V loses 3 bases at its end and J loses 2 bases; junction bases beyond the gene matches: 6. CDR1 and CDR2, per the germline V gene, are WSHSY and SAAADI. Reading from cysteine to phenylalanine, the CDR3 counts 15 amino acids. Only the CDR3 part of the read is kept: 45 bases, read in frame from the first base.

TCRbeta CDR3 regions were amplified from genomic DNA by means of the immunoSEQ Assay, a bias-controlled multiplex PCR. The paper's data handling went like this. The number of nucleated cells in each sample was estimated from the amplification of reference gene primers within the assay. Sequence reads were collapsed and filtered to measure the absolute abundance of every unique TCRbeta CDR3 rearrangement. Productive Simpson clonality was computed per sample as the square root of Simpson's diversity index over productive rearrangements. TCRdb mirrors the immuneACCESS table, restricted to in-frame sequences. Some clones are absent from its copies; in checked studies, under half trace to an unresolved V gene, and the reason for the others is unknown. V, J and clone size were drawn from that table, and D and trimming were deduced from the DNA. Present in this sample are about 200,000 clones, 65% to 90% of which were seen just once. The top ten clonotypes cover 4.5% to 6.5% of the sample.

The sample was PBMCs or T cells enriched from blood (not recorded which). The sequence came from an older woman with acute COVID-19. The sequence links TRBV10-2 to TRBJ1-1; TRBD1 matches 7 bases in the middle. The CDR3 is CASSDAGTANTEAFF. Here is the DNA: TGCGCCAGCAGTGATGCCGGGACAGCCAACACTGAAGCTTTCTTT.